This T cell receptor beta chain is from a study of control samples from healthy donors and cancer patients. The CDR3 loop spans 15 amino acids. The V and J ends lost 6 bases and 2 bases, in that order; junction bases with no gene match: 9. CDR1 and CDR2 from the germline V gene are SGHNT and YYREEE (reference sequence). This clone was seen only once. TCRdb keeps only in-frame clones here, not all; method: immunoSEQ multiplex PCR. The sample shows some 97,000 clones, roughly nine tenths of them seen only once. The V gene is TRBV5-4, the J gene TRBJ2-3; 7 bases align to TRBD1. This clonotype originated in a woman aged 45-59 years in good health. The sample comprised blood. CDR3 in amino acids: CASTLQGNPTDTQYF. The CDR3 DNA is TGTGCCAGCACCCTACAGGGGAATCCCACAGATACGCAGTATTTT.